Given below is one T cell receptor (beta chain) in context. The antigen is undetermined. This sample stems from a study of T cells in localized non-small cell lung cancer. General study findings and limits: Uninvolved adjacent lung showed the highest T cell clonality, exceeding tumor. Only one tumor region was sequenced, so heterogeneity remains possible. Those with higher blood T cell density had longer overall survival.

The protocol was immunoSEQ multiplex PCR, while the TCRdb copy is restricted to in-frame clones and leaves out a portion. The sample lists some 31,000 clones, over 65% occurring once. The TCR was taken from a male donor older than 55 with stage II squamous cell lung carcinoma. The sample was peripheral blood, taken before any cancer treatment.

DNA for the CDR3: TGTGCCACCAGGACTAGCGGGAATCTCTATGAGCAGTTCTTC. Protein: CATRTSGNLYEQFF. V gene TRBV19 combines with J gene TRBJ2-1; 12 bases match TRBD2. Germline lookup yields CDR1 LNHDA and CDR2 SQIVND (reference sequence). V was pared by 10 bases and J by 8 bases, with 9 bases of the junction left unmatched. The CDR3 totals 14 residues.